Below, one T cell receptor beta chain is given with its context. What this receptor recognizes is not known. No base-level quality is on record; no much larger clone is a single base apart. Whole blood was collected in K2EDTA tubes by collaborating institutions according to the institutions' own protocols. For TCRbeta analysis, collaborators shipped samples as frozen whole blood, isolated PBMCs, or DNA extracted from either of those sample types. This entry belongs to a study of blood T cell repertoires in COVID-19 (dated by TCRdb to the early 2020s). At the level of the whole study: Samples from collaborators originated in the United States, Italy and Spain and spanned both the acute and convalescent phases of COVID-19. Sample metadata almost always included a de-identified subject ID, COVID-19 status, age in years and sex. The material from the prospective study consisted of cDNA or gDNA derived from T cells, B-cell-depleted T cells, or PBMCs. The samples were drawn from two sources: the first 160 participants of the ongoing ImmuneRACE study, and 1,200 or so subjects contributed by 6 global collaborators. The dataset comprised deeply sampled blood TCRbeta repertoires from subjects exposed to, actively infected with, or recovered from COVID-19. Where HLA class I and class II types were available, the types were taken from metadata supplied by the sample provider, not from assay-based typing. A freely available public database, intended as a resource for researchers studying the immune response to SARS-CoV-2, is where the repertoires were released. Paper-wide results and their limitations: How much clinical and demographic metadata was included differed by source and by participant, and the metadata was provided uncurated.

The CDR3 contains 16 residues, cysteine and phenylalanine counted. Solely the CDR3 DNA is kept, with 48 bases framed from the first base. CDR1 and CDR2 are drawn from the germline V gene (reference sequence): LNHDA, SQIVND. V is reduced by 0 bases and J by 1 base, leaving a spacing of 12 bases between them. The immunoSEQ Assay, a bias-controlled multiplex PCR, was used to amplify TCRbeta CDR3 regions from genomic DNA. The original pipeline was this. Within the assay, amplification of reference gene primers was used to estimate how many nucleated cells each sample contained. To quantify the absolute abundance of each unique TCRbeta CDR3 rearrangement, sequence reads were collapsed and filtered. For each sample, productive Simpson clonality was calculated as the square root of Simpson's diversity index across productive rearrangements. This immuneACCESS table, as held by TCRdb, lists in-frame sequences with V and J called but not all clones. Of the missing ones, under half trace to an unresolved V gene in checked studies; the others have no known cause. That table furnishes V, J and clone size, whereas the DNA furnished D and trimming. Recorded for this sample are about 140,000 clones; about 77% of them occurred a single time. Roughly 9% of the sample comes from the top ten.

The clonotype originates from a woman aged 45-65 years with active or convalescent COVID-19. The rearrangement combines TRBV19 with TRBJ1-1; too little of a D gene remains to name it. The specimen was peripheral blood. The CDR3: CASSIDRGGPNTEAFF. Here is the DNA: TGTGCCAGTAGTATAGATCGGGGAGGGCCGAACACTGAAGCTTTCTTT. The full variable domain, with segments outside the CDR3 supplied by the reference TRBV19 and TRBJ1-1 proteins, appears as DGGITQSPKYLFRKEGQNVTLSCEQNLNHDAMYWYRQDPGQGLRLIYYSQIVNDFQKGDIAEGYSVSREKKESFPLTVTSAQKNPTAFYLCASSIDRGGPNTEAFFGQGTRLTVV.